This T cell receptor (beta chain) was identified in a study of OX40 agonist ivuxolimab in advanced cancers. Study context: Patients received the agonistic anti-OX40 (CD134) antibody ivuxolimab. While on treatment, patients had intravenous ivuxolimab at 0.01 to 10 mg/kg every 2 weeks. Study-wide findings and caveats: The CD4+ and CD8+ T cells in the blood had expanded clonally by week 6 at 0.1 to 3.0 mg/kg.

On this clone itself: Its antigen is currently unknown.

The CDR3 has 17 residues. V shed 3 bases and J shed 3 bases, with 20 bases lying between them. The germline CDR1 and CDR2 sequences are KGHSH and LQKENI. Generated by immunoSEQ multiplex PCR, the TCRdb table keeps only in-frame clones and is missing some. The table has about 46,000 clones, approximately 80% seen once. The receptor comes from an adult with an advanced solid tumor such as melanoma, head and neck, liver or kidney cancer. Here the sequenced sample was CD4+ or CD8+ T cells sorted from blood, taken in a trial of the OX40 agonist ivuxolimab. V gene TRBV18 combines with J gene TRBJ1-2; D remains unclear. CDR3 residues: CASSPTKAGEAYYGYTF. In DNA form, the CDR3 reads TGTGCCAGCTCACCCACAAAGGCGGGAGAAGCCTACTATGGCTACACCTTC.